These 9 T cell receptor beta chains were all obtained from the same sample, sequenced in a study of cytomegalovirus exposure and HLA in healthy donors. Primers: 60 Vbeta forward and 13 Jbeta reverse. The assay was immunoSEQ multiplex PCR, and TCRdb's table has in-frame clones only and misses some. The sample lists roughly 200,000 clones; approximately 9.5% were seen once. Sequenced material: PBMCs. These receptors were obtained from a woman aged 30 to 39 in good health and CMV-seropositive.

This clone was observed a few times. The chain combines TRBV6-5 with TRBJ2-7; D remains ambiguous. Trimming took off 7 bases at V and 2 bases at J, with 12 bases between the two ends. Germline CDR1 is MNHEY and CDR2 is SVGAGI. The length of the CDR3 is 13 residues. The CDR3 sequence is CASKKTVTYEQYF. The CDR3 DNA follows: TGTGCCAGCAAGAAAACGGTTACCTACGAGCAGTACTTC.

In its sample, this clone was seen a few times. The DNA for the CDR3 is TGCACCAGCAGCCAAGATTGGGGAGTGGGTGGCTACACCTTC. As protein: CTSSQDWGVGGYTF. This sequence joins TRBV1 and TRBJ1-2. TRBV1 is designated a pseudogene. The CDR3 extends over 14 amino acids.

This clone was detected a few times. CDR3 DNA sequence: TGCGCCAGTGGACGACTAGCGGGTCAAGAGACCCAGTACTTC. The encoded protein is CASGRLAGQETQYF. The genes are TRBV5-1 and TRBJ2-5; 10 bases fit TRBD2. From germline, CDR1 is SGHRS and CDR2 YFSETQ. The length of the CDR3 is 14 residues. Germline trimming cut 8 bases from V and 2 bases from J; bases unmatched to any gene: 6.

This clone was counted only a few times. J is TRBJ2-3 and V is TRBV6-1; 8 bases agree with TRBD1. The V segment lost 10 bases and the J segment 2 bases; nucleotides outside the gene matches: 8. Germline V gene sequence: CDR1 MNHNS, CDR2 SASEGT. The CDR3 is made up of 14 amino acids. The CDR3 is CATTTGAHTDTQYF. The CDR3 DNA follows: TGTGCCACCACGACAGGGGCCCACACAGATACGCAGTATTTT.

In this sample, this clone turned up a few times. V and J are TRBV6-6 and TRBJ2-1, with D perhaps matching TRBD2 (6 bases). V lost 4 bases, J lost 9 bases, and 19 bases lay in between. The CDR3 length is 15 residues. Germline assignment: CDR1 MNHNY and CDR2 SVGAGI (reference sequence). The CDR3 region is CASSWNGGPGVEQFF. As DNA, the CDR3 is TGTGCCAGCAGTTGGAATGGCGGTCCGGGGGTTGAGCAGTTCTTC.

This clone was observed a handful of times. This chain links TRBV5-1 with TRBJ2-5; the D gene is possibly TRBD1 (6 bases). The germline V gene encodes CDR1 SGHRS and CDR2 YFSETQ. V lost 4 bases and J 7 bases, leaving 20 bases between the germline ends. The CDR3 is made up of 15 amino acids. CDR3 DNA: TGCGCCAGCAGCCAAACTCGAAGGGGGTTGGGGACCCAGTACTTC. Protein product: CASSQTRRGLGTQYF. The entire variable domain, with the rest obtained from reference TRBV5-1 and TRBJ2-5, is as follows: KAGVTQTPRYLIKTRGQQVTLSCSPISGHRSVSWYQQTPGQGLQFLFEYFSETQRNKGNFPGRFSGRQFSNSRSEMNVSTLELGDSALYLCASSQTRRGLGTQYFGPGTRLLVL.

Comment on this clone: The sample contains more than one DNA sequence encoding this CDR3. The chain recombines TRBV4-2 with TRBJ2-7; TRBD2 is a possible D gene (6 bases). V was pared by 4 bases and J by 5 bases, with 21 bases between. Looked up from germline, CDR1 is LGHNA and CDR2 is YNFKEQ. The CDR3 has 16 amino acids. The CDR3 DNA follows: TGTGCCAGCAGCCCCCTAATGGAGGGCCTAGGGGACGAGCAGTACTTC. Translating gives CASSPLMEGLGDEQYF.

This clone has a handful of counts. This chain joins TRBV7-2 and TRBJ1-1; TRBD1 matches at 12 bases. This CDR3 has 19 residues. The germline V gene encodes CDR1 SGHTA and CDR2 FQGNSA. The V and J ends lost 6 bases and 2 bases, in that order; junction bases with no gene match: 16. The chain's CDR3 is CASSYRRRDRGQLNTEAFF. CDR3 DNA: TGTGCCAGCAGTTACAGACGACGGGACAGGGGGCAGTTAAACACTGAAGCTTTCTTT.

This clone was detected only a few times. The V gene is TRBV29-1, the J gene TRBJ2-1; D is perhaps TRBD2 (6 bases). Germline lookup yields CDR1 SQVTM and CDR2 ANQGSEA. V was pared by 4 bases and J by 7 bases, with 17 bases between. The CDR3 spans 14 residues. CDR3 DNA sequence: TGCAGCGTTGTTGTAGCCGGCGGGGAGAATGAGCAGTTCTTC. The encoded protein is CSVVVAGGENEQFF.